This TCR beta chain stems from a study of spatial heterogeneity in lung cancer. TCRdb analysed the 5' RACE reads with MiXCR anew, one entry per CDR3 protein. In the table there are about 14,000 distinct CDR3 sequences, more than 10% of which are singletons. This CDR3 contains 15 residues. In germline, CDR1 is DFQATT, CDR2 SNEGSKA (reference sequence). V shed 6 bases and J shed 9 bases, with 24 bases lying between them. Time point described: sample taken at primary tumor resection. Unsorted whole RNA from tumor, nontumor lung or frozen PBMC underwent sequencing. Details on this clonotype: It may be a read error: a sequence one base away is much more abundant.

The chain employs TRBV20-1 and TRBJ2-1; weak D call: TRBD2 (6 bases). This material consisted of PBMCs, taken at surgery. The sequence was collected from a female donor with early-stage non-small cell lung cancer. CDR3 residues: CSAPRLAVGQSEQFF. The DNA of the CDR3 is TGCAGTGCGCCGAGGTTAGCGGTGGGGCAGAGTGAGCAGTTCTTC.